This record looks at one TCR beta chain sequence and its context. Antigen unknown. This record comes from a study of T cell responses to AZD1222 COVID-19 vaccine. The germline V and J ends were trimmed by 7 bases and 8 bases, with 21 bases remaining between them. Germline V gives CDR1 MNHEY, CDR2 SVGAGI. This CDR3 is built from 14 residues. Study outcomes and limitations: Breadth and depth of Spike-specific TCRs rose after two AZD1222 doses. Baseline seropositivity occurred in only six or seven AZD1222 recipients. Possibly, clonal diversity was underestimated; donors were largely white British and included more females.

Produced via immunoSEQ multiplex PCR; TCRdb's table is partial and in-frame only. The repertoire holds some 120,000 clones, 85% to 95% seen once, with approximately 0.85% in the top ten. This sample comprised peripheral blood, obtained on day 0 of AZD1222 vaccination. The clonotype comes from an adult in good health. This chain joins TRBV6-5 and TRBJ2-7; D perhaps matches TRBD1 (5 bases). DNA for the CDR3: TGTGCCAGCAAAAGTGGGGCTGACAAACGGAAGCAGTACTTC. It translates to CASKSGADKRKQYF.